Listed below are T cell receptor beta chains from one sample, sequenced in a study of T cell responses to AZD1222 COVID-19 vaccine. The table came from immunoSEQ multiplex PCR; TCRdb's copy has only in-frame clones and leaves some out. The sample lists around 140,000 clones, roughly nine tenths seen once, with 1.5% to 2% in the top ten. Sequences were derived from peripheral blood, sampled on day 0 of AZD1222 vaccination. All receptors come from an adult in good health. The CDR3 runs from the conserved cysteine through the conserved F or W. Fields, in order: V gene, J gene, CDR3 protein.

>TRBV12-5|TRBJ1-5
CASGLGGARAFPVRYSNQPQHF
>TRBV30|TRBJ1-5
CAWSHLNGGDYQPQHF
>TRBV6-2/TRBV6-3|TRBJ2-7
CASSDLTGTYEQYF
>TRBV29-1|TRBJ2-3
CSVSAKTGTDTQYF
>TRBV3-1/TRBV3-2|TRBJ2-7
CASSRDSSLEQYF
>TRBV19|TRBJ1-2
CASSTASVNYGYTF
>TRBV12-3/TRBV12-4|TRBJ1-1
CASSPPTGYEAFF
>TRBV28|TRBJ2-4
CASISPVGGRGNIQYF
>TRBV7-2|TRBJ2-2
CASSSGQGGYRELFF
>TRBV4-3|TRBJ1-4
CASRRSVATNEKLFF
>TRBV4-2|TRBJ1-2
CASSQGARDPGYGYTF
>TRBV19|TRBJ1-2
CASSMGQGAGYGYTF